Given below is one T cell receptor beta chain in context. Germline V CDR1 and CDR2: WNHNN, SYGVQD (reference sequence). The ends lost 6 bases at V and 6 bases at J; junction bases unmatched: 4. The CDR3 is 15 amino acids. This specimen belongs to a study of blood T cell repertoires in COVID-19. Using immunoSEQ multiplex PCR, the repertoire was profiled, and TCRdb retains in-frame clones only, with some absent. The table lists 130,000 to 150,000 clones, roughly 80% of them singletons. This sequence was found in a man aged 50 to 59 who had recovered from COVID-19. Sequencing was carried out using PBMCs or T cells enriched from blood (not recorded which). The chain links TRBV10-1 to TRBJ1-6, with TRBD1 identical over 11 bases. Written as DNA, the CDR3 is TGCGCCAGCAGGGCCGGGACAGGGGGTAATTCACCCCTCCACTTT. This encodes CASRAGTGGNSPLHF.